The clone carrying this T cell receptor (beta chain) turned up a few times. The sample comes from a study of regulatory T cells in long-lasting Graves disease. The time point is: persistent/refractory GD, antithyroid drugs over 5 years with positive TRAb. Preparation of the TCR library used RNA extracted from PBMCs. The CDR3 is 12 amino acids. Germline V gives CDR1 DFQATT, CDR2 SNEGSKA (reference sequence). V was clipped by 5 bases and J by 6 bases, with 14 bases between them. Through Arm-PCR of CDR3 regions and iRepertoire HTBI primers, TCR beta libraries were built. One entry per CDR3 protein, called by TCRdb with MiXCR from the multiplex PCR reads. Counted here are roughly 400,000 distinct CDR3 sequences, about 21% occurring once; the ten biggest clones make up around an eighth.

The sequence derives from a female donor with Graves disease. Sequencing was performed on peripheral blood mononuclear cells (PBMCs), taken when the disease was refractory, from a patient treated with antithyroid drugs. The chain uses TRBV20-1 and TRBJ2-7, with D perhaps matching TRBD2 (5 bases). The CDR3 spells CSARMRAAEQYF. As DNA, the CDR3 is TGCAGTGCTCGAATGCGGGCGGCCGAGCAGTACTTC.